Shown below are 13 T cell receptor beta chains from a single sample sequenced in a study of T cell responses to AZD1222 COVID-19 vaccine. Repertoires were generated with immunoSEQ multiplex PCR, while TCRdb's copy carries only in-frame clones and drops some. There are about 86,000 clones in the sample; over 85% occur only once, and 2.2% lies in the top ten. The sequencing used peripheral blood, collected on day 0 of AZD1222 vaccination. Every receptor here comes from an adult in good health.

The chain uses TRBV6-1 and TRBJ2-5; weak D call: TRBD2 (5 bases). The V gene's germline CDR1 is MNHNS and CDR2 SASEGT. V was trimmed by 3 bases and J by 4 bases, leaving 15 bases between them. The CDR3 length is 15 residues. Written as DNA, the CDR3 is TGTGCCAGCAGTGACCTTGGACTGGTCGGAGAGACCCAGTACTTC. It yields the protein CASSDLGLVGETQYF.

The chain employs TRBV4-1 and TRBJ2-3; TRBD2 matches at 8 bases. Germline assignment: CDR1 MGHRA and CDR2 YSYEKL. The CDR3 is 17 amino acids. Germline trimming cut 1 base from V and 2 bases from J; bases unmatched to any gene: 8. CDR3 sequence (DNA): TGCGCCAGCAGCCAAGGGGTGGTAGCGGGGAACACAGATACGCAGTATTTT. Its translation: CASSQGVVAGNTDTQYF.

The chain couples TRBV4-1 to TRBJ2-7; D may be TRBD2 (5 bases). The CDR3 consists of 14 residues. Germline V gene lookup returns CDR1 MGHRA and CDR2 YSYEKL. V shed 1 base and J shed 2 bases, with 9 bases lying between them. DNA for the CDR3: TGCGCCAGCAGCCAAGGAGCGGTTGCCTACGAGCAGTACTTC. Its protein product is CASSQGAVAYEQYF.

This sequence joins TRBV7-2 and TRBJ1-2, with a weak D call TRBD1 (6 bases). Deletions cut 4 bases from V and 5 bases from J, with 17 bases between. Germline V gene lookup returns CDR1 SGHTA and CDR2 FQGNSA. This CDR3 is built from 15 residues. CDR3 amino acids: CASSSWGADKYGYTF. As DNA, the CDR3 is TGTGCCAGCAGCTCCTGGGGGGCGGATAAGTATGGCTACACCTTC.

The chain recombines TRBV30 with TRBJ2-3; tentatively, D is TRBD2 (5 bases). This CDR3 contains 13 residues. The germline V gene has CDR1 GTSNPN and CDR2 SVGIG (reference sequence). For the CDR3, the DNA is TGTGCTACGAGCCCGGCCGGGGCAGATACGCAGTATTTT. This encodes CATSPAGADTQYF.

The chain recombines TRBV12-3 or TRBV12-4 with TRBJ2-1; D gene ambiguous. The length of the CDR3 is 11 residues. With 4 bases removed from V and 12 bases from J, the gap between germline ends came to 10 bases. The CDR3, as DNA: TGTGCCAGCAGTTCGGGCTTTCGGCAGTTCTTC. Translated: CASSSGFRQFF.

The chain employs TRBV30 and TRBJ2-3, with TRBD2 identical over 12 bases. The V gene's germline CDR1 is GTSNPN and CDR2 SVGIG (reference sequence). Trimming at V came to 6 bases and at J to 7 bases, leaving 11 bases not matched to a gene. This CDR3 is 15 amino acids long. In nucleotides, the CDR3 is TGTGCCTGCCCTCCACTAGCGGGGGGCGGAAATACGCAGTATTTT. Its protein is CACPPLAGGGNTQYF.

The chain uses TRBV5-1 and TRBJ2-7; 10 bases are shared with TRBD2. V gave up 0 bases and J gave up 2 bases; unmatched junction bases: 11. The germline V gene encodes CDR1 SGHRS and CDR2 YFSETQ. CDR3 size: 18 residues. The CDR3 spells CASSLVGASGSPAYEQYF. CDR3 coding DNA: TGCGCCAGCAGCTTGGTAGGGGCTAGCGGGAGTCCGGCCTACGAGCAGTACTTC.

The chain employs TRBV4-2 and TRBJ1-1; D call uncertain. Germline V gene sequence: CDR1 LGHNA, CDR2 YNFKEQ. The length of the CDR3 is 14 residues. The V end was cut by 2 bases, the J end by 3 bases, with 10 bases between. CDR3 in DNA: TGTGCCAGCAGCCAACGGAGAGACTACACTGAAGCTTTCTTT. As protein: CASSQRRDYTEAFF.

V is TRBV28 and J is TRBJ2-5; 10 bases are a match to TRBD2. Germline values: CDR1 MDHEN, CDR2 SYDVKM. With V trimmed by 6 bases and J by 3 bases, 4 bases remained unmatched. This CDR3 contains 14 residues. The CDR3 nucleotides read TGTGCCAGCAGCCCTACTAGCGGGGAAGAGACCCAGTACTTC. Translation gives CASSPTSGEETQYF.

V gene TRBV6-6 combines with J gene TRBJ2-7; TRBD1 matches 7 bases. CDR3 length: 15 amino acids. Trimming at V came to 7 bases and at J to 0 bases, leaving 9 bases not matched to a gene. The germline V gene encodes CDR1 MNHNY and CDR2 SVGAGI (reference sequence). CDR3 in amino acids: CASTHGAGGSYEQYF. CDR3 bases: TGTGCCAGCACCCACGGGGCAGGGGGCTCCTACGAGCAGTACTTC.

The rearrangement links TRBV5-1 to TRBJ1-2; no firm D call. Germline V lookup: CDR1 SGHRS, CDR2 YFSETQ. The V gene lost 0 bases and the J gene lost 7 bases, with 7 bases spanning the gap. CDR3 length: 12 residues. This chain's CDR3 is CASSLGRGGYTF. CDR3 nucleotides: TGCGCCAGCAGCTTGGGAAGAGGTGGCTACACCTTC.

The chain is built from TRBV29-1 and TRBJ2-1; 16 bases line up with TRBD2. Germline V gene lookup returns CDR1 SQVTM and CDR2 ANQGSEA. The CDR3 length is 14 residues. J gave up 9 bases and V 6 bases, and 5 bases lay outside the gene matches. CDR3 sequence reads: CSVGTSGGAIEQFF. CDR3 bases: TGCAGCGTAGGGACTAGCGGGGGGGCGATTGAGCAGTTCTTC.